The source of this T cell receptor beta chain is a study of blood T cell repertoires in COVID-19. Study background: COVID-19 samples, acute and convalescent, were from the United States, Italy and Spain. Nucleic acid was either cDNA or gDNA, and it came from T cells, B-cell-depleted T cells, or PBMCs.

Original data processing: Reference gene primer amplification yielded estimated nucleated cell counts. Method: immunoSEQ multiplex PCR; TCRdb's copy keeps in-frame clones and lacks some. V, J and clone size derive from that table, while D and trimming were established from the DNA sequence. The sample gives some 110,000 clones, 80% to 85% of which show up once; approximately 0.75% is in the top ten. The CDR3 has 15 amino acids. V was cut by 0 bases and J by 1 base, with 9 bases left in between. Germline values: CDR1 LGHDT, CDR2 YNNKEL (reference sequence). The chain combines TRBV3-1 (or the pseudogene TRBV3-2) with TRBJ1-1; D is uncertain. The sample was peripheral blood. The origin of this receptor is a woman in her 70s with acute or convalescent COVID-19. This CDR3 is CASSQDQPGNTEAFF. Written as DNA, the CDR3 is TGTGCCAGCAGCCAAGATCAACCGGGGAACACTGAAGCTTTCTTT.